This entry lists 31 T cell receptor beta chains sequenced from one sample in a study of blood T cell repertoires in COVID-19. The protocol was immunoSEQ multiplex PCR, while the TCRdb copy is restricted to in-frame clones and leaves out a portion. The sample gives fewer than 250,000 clones, roughly 81% of which show up once; roughly 7.6% is in the top ten. Sequencing used peripheral blood. The source is a woman aged 45-65 years with active or convalescent COVID-19.

The V call is TRBV14, the J call TRBJ1-5; D not certain. In germline, CDR1 is SGHDN, CDR2 FVKESK. This CDR3 has 13 residues. V was clipped by 5 bases and J by 9 bases, with 14 bases between them. The CDR3 coding sequence is TGTGCCAGCAGCAGCCAGGCCGACGGGCCCCAGCATTTT. Amino acid sequence: CASSSQADGPQHF.

This clone was recorded only once. The chain links TRBV27 to TRBJ1-2; tentatively, D is TRBD1 (6 bases). V was shortened by 4 bases and J by 2 bases, with 11 bases between the two germline ends. This CDR3 region has 14 residues. Germline V gives CDR1 MNHEY, CDR2 SMNVEV (reference sequence). The CDR3 DNA follows: TGTGCCAGCAGTTCTAACAGGGTCAACTATGGCTACACCTTC. Its protein is CASSSNRVNYGYTF.

This clone came up once. The chain uses TRBV11-2 and TRBJ1-1; the D gene is possibly TRBD1 (5 bases). The germline gives CDR1 SGHAT, CDR2 FQNNGV. The germline V and J ends were trimmed by 5 bases and 1 base, with 14 bases remaining between them. This CDR3 contains 15 residues. The CDR3 coding sequence is TGTGCCAGCAGCCCCGGGGGAGCAGAGAACACTGAAGCTTTCTTT. Translation: CASSPGGAENTEAFF.

The chain links TRBV9 to TRBJ1-2, with 7 bases aligning to TRBD1. The CDR3 length is 15 residues. V was pared by 4 bases and J by 6 bases, with 12 bases of the junction left unmatched. Germline CDR1 is SGDLS and CDR2 is YYNGEE. This chain's CDR3 is CASSTQDRVIHGYTF. The CDR3 DNA sequence: TGTGCCAGCAGCACCCAAGACAGGGTTATACATGGCTACACCTTC.

This chain connects TRBV5-4 to TRBJ1-1; no reliable D call. The CDR3 covers 14 residues. Looked up from germline, CDR1 is SGHNT and CDR2 is YYREEE (reference sequence). The V end was cut by 0 bases, the J end by 4 bases, with 10 bases between. DNA for the CDR3: TGTGCCAGCAGCTTGGATGCCCGGAGCACTGAAGCTTTCTTT. Translating it yields CASSLDARSTEAFF.

The chain employs TRBV29-1 and TRBJ1-1; D gene uncertain. The CDR3 runs 13 residues. The V gene's germline CDR1 is SQVTM and CDR2 ANQGSEA. Trimming took 6 bases from V and 5 from J, leaving 16 bases between them. CDR3 DNA: TGCAGCGTAGAGGGCAGCGGGGAAACTGAAGCTTTCTTT. This encodes CSVEGSGETEAFF.

This chain joins TRBV6-6 and TRBJ2-5; tentative D call: TRBD2 (7 bases). CDR3 length: 15 amino acids. Germline CDR1 and CDR2: MNHNY and SVGAGI (reference sequence). Trimming left V 7 bases short and J 5 bases short, with 20 bases between. In DNA form, the CDR3 reads TGTGCCAGCACATCAACGGGCGGGGGCAGGGAGACCCAGTACTTC. Translation: CASTSTGGGRETQYF.

The chain carries TRBV12-5 and TRBJ2-3; D possibly corresponds to TRBD1 (5 bases). The CDR3 has 14 residues. Trimming stripped 1 base from V and 5 bases from J, with 10 bases between. The germline gives CDR1 LGHNT, CDR2 FRNRAP. For the CDR3, the DNA is TGTGCTAGTGGTTTGGGCAGGGAAGGAGATACGCAGTATTTT. Translated, it gives CASGLGREGDTQYF. Variable domain in full (rest from reference TRBV12-5 and TRBJ2-3): DARVTQTPRHKVTEMGQEVTMRCQPILGHNTVFWYRQTMMQGLELLAYFRNRAPLDDSGMPKDRFSAEMPDATLATLKIQPSEPRDSAVYFCASGLGREGDTQYFGPGTRLTVL.

The chain links TRBV7-9 to TRBJ1-1; TRBD1 might be the D (6 bases). CDR1 is SEHNR and CDR2 is FQNEAQ in the germline V gene (reference sequence). This CDR3 comprises 14 residues. V was clipped by 5 bases and J by 7 bases, with 17 bases between them. The CDR3 sequence is CASSRGGAPIEAFF. In DNA, the CDR3 is TGTGCCAGCAGCCGAGGGGGGGCGCCCATTGAAGCTTTCTTT. Using reference TRBV7-9 and TRBJ1-1 for the parts outside the CDR3, the full variable domain is DTGVSQNPRHKITKRGQNVTFRCDPISEHNRLYWYRQTLGQGPEFLTYFQNEAQLEKSRLLSDRFSAERPKGSFSTLEIQRTEQGDSAMYLCASSRGGAPIEAFFGQGTRLTVV.

This chain connects TRBV28 to TRBJ1-4; maybe TRBD1 (5 bases). CDR3 length: 12 amino acids. Germline CDR1 reads MDHEN; CDR2 reads SYDVKM. V lost 5 bases and J 6 bases, leaving 7 bases between the germline ends. Here the CDR3 reads CASSEQDEKLFF. In nucleotides, the CDR3 is TGTGCCAGCAGTGAACAGGATGAAAAACTGTTTTTT.

Details on this clone: One junction end does not reproduce the germline sequence, and a read error may be involved. The chain couples TRBV5-1 to TRBJ2-2; D is possibly TRBD2 (5 bases). The CDR3 loop spans 17 amino acids. Germline V gene sequence: CDR1 SGHRS, CDR2 YFSETQ. CDR3 nucleotide sequence: TGCGCCAGCAGTTTGGGCCCGCCAGGAGGAAACACCGGGGAGCTGTTTTTT. Protein: CASSLGPPGGNTGELFF. The complete variable domain, with remaining parts taken from reference TRBV5-1 and TRBJ2-2, reads KAGVTQTPRYLIKTRGQQVTLSCSPISGHRSVSWYQQTPGQGLQFLFEYFSETQRNKGNFPGRFSGRQFSNSRSEMNVSTLELGDSALYLCASSLGPPGGNTGELFFGEGSRLTVL.

The chain couples TRBV5-1 to TRBJ2-1; 9 positions agree with TRBD2. Germline loops: CDR1 SGHRS, CDR2 YFSETQ. J gave up 1 base and V 2 bases, and 1 base lay outside the gene matches. This CDR3 is 15 amino acids long. CDR3 bases: TGCGCCAGCAGCTTAAGCGGGGGGTCCTACAATGAGCAGTTCTTC. Translation: CASSLSGGSYNEQFF.

The J gene is TRBJ1-1, the V gene TRBV7-2; 9 nucleotides match TRBD1. V trimming: 3 bases; J trimming: 4 bases; junction bases outside the gene matches: 6. CDR1 is SGHTA and CDR2 is FQGNSA in the germline V gene. This CDR3 comprises 15 residues. The CDR3 spells CASSFPGQGATEAFF. The CDR3, as DNA: TGTGCCAGCAGCTTTCCGGGACAGGGTGCCACTGAAGCTTTCTTT.

V and J are TRBV6-5 and TRBJ2-2; 7 positions match TRBD1. The germline gives CDR1 MNHEY, CDR2 SVGAGI. The CDR3 runs 14 residues. V lost 6 bases and J lost 4; bases outside the gene matches: 5. CDR3 loop: CASRLDRATGELFF. In DNA, the CDR3 is TGTGCCAGCAGACTCGACAGGGCCACCGGGGAGCTGTTTTTT.

This clone showed up just once. The V call is TRBV2, the J call TRBJ2-1; 15 bases agree with TRBD2. With 6 bases clipped from V and 7 bases from J, the junction kept 4 bases outside the gene matches. In germline, CDR1 is SNHLY, CDR2 FYNNEI. This CDR3 spans 15 amino acids. CDR3 in amino acids: CASRGTSGGKNEQFF. The CDR3 DNA reads TGTGCCAGCAGGGGGACTAGCGGGGGGAAAAATGAGCAGTTCTTC.

The chain couples TRBV3-1 (or the pseudogene TRBV3-2) to TRBJ2-7, with TRBD2 identical over 7 bases. V shed 4 bases and J 6 bases; nucleotides not matched to a gene: 6. CDR3 length: 13 residues. CDR1 is LGHDT, CDR2 YNNKEL, per germline (reference sequence). The CDR3 nucleotides are TGTGCCAGCAGCCCCGGACTAGAGGGCGAGCAGTACGTC. This encodes CASSPGLEGEQYV.

V usage is TRBV9 and J usage is TRBJ2-2, with a weak D call TRBD2 (6 bases). Germline V gene sequence: CDR1 SGDLS, CDR2 YYNGEE. The ends were cut back, 7 bases at V and 6 bases at J, with 10 bases in the middle. The CDR3 runs to 12 residues. For the CDR3, the DNA is TGTGCCAGCGGATCTAGCGCCGGGGAGCTGTTTTTT. Amino acid sequence: CASGSSAGELFF.

The chain uses TRBV5-1 and TRBJ2-7; D is possibly TRBD2 (6 bases). In germline, CDR1 is SGHRS, CDR2 YFSETQ. Between the trimmed V and J ends, which lost 4 bases and 5 bases, there was a span of 16 bases. The CDR3 contains 14 residues. CDR3 in amino acids: CASSRAPGADEQYV. The DNA for the CDR3 is TGCGCCAGCAGCCGGGCCCCGGGAGCCGACGAGCAGTACGTC.

This chain joins TRBV29-1 and TRBJ2-7, with D maybe TRBD2 (5 bases). Germline CDR1 is SQVTM and CDR2 is ANQGSEA. Trimming removed 4 bases from V and 0 bases from J, with 7 bases in between. The CDR3 has 12 residues. Here the CDR3 DNA reads TGCAGCGTTGGAGGAGGCTCCTACGAGCAGTACTTC. Protein product: CSVGGGSYEQYF.

In its sample, this clone was seen once. The rearrangement uses TRBV5-1 and TRBJ1-2; maybe TRBD1 (5 bases). Germline CDR1 reads SGHRS; CDR2 reads YFSETQ. The CDR3 contains 15 residues. The ends were cut back, 0 bases at V and 8 bases at J, with 17 bases in the middle. In DNA, the CDR3 is TGCGCCAGCAGCTTGGTTGAGGGCCAGGGAGGAGGCTACACCTTC. This encodes CASSLVEGQGGGYTF.

V usage is TRBV3-1 (or the pseudogene TRBV3-2) and J usage is TRBJ2-1; 8 positions agree with TRBD2. This CDR3 has 17 residues. CDR1 and CDR2 from the germline V gene are LGHDT and YNNKEL (reference sequence). The V and J ends lost 8 bases and 4 bases, in that order; junction bases with no gene match: 16. The DNA of the CDR3 is TGTGCCAGCGCGTCTCGGTCCGCGGGAGGAGGGTACAATGAGCAGTTCTTC. It yields the protein CASASRSAGGGYNEQFF.

J is TRBJ1-2 and V is TRBV9; 8 bases are shared with TRBD1. Unmatched junction bases numbered 7, after V lost 3 bases and J lost 9 bases. The CDR3 covers 13 residues. The germline gives CDR1 SGDLS, CDR2 YYNGEE. As DNA, the CDR3 is TGTGCCAGCAGCGCCCACAGGGGGGATAGCTACACCTTC. It codes for CASSAHRGDSYTF.

The genes are TRBV3-1 (or the pseudogene TRBV3-2) and TRBJ1-2; possible D gene TRBD1, 6 bases. V was trimmed by 3 bases and J by 3 bases, leaving 14 bases between them. This CDR3 region has 15 residues. Germline V lookup: CDR1 LGHDT, CDR2 YNNKEL (reference sequence). CDR3 in amino acids: CASSQGSTGYYGYTF. The CDR3 DNA is TGTGCCAGCAGCCAGGGATCGACAGGTTACTATGGCTACACCTTC.

The chain combines TRBV28 with TRBJ2-3; TRBD2 matches at 12 bases. V lost 5 bases to trimming and J lost 2 bases; unmatched junction nucleotides: 2. The CDR3 covers 15 residues. The germline CDR1 and CDR2 sequences are MDHEN and SYDVKM. The DNA of the CDR3 is TGTGCCAGCAGTCTAGCGGGGGGGCCCACAGATACGCAGTATTTT. The encoded protein is CASSLAGGPTDTQYF.

The CDR3: CASSLGGRMNTEAFF. For the CDR3, the DNA is TGTGCCAGCAGTTTAGGAGGACGGATGAACACTGAAGCTTTCTTT. The J gene is TRBJ1-1, the V gene TRBV28; D remains ambiguous. CDR1 and CDR2 from the germline V gene are MDHEN and SYDVKM. CDR3 length: 15 amino acids. Trimming removed 2 bases at V and 0 bases at J, with 10 bases between.

The chain carries TRBV5-4 and TRBJ2-3; TRBD2 matches at 8 bases. The CDR3 is 14 amino acids. With 7 bases clipped from V and 3 bases from J, the junction kept 7 bases outside the gene matches. CDR1 is SGHNT and CDR2 is YYREEE in the germline V gene (reference sequence). CDR3 sequence: CASFTLAGTDTQYF. Here the CDR3 DNA reads TGTGCCAGCTTCACTTTAGCGGGAACAGATACGCAGTATTTT.

This chain joins TRBV30 and TRBJ2-3; 12 bases agree with TRBD2. J gave up 5 bases and V 6 bases, and 6 bases lay outside the gene matches. This CDR3 contains 14 residues. In germline, CDR1 is GTSNPN, CDR2 SVGIG (reference sequence). The CDR3 DNA reads TGTGCCTGTGACTCTAGCGGGAGGGGAGATACGCAGTATTTT. Its translation: CACDSSGRGDTQYF.

The chain combines TRBV6-2 or TRBV6-3 with TRBJ2-3; the D gene is possibly TRBD2 (6 bases). The CDR3 is 14 residues long. CDR1 is MNHEY, CDR2 SVGEGT, per germline. V was cut by 6 bases and J by 8 bases, with 18 bases left in between. CDR3 nucleotides: TGTGCCAGCAGCAGAGCCGGGACTGGGGGTACGCAGTATTTT. Encoded protein: CASSRAGTGGTQYF.

The chain links TRBV5-4 to TRBJ2-1; the match to TRBD2 covers 8 bases. Germline CDR1 is SGHNT and CDR2 is YYREEE (reference sequence). With V trimmed by 4 bases and J by 9 bases, 6 bases remained unmatched. The CDR3 is made up of 13 amino acids. CDR3 sequence reads: CASSKGLDFEQFF. The CDR3 DNA reads TGTGCCAGCAGCAAGGGACTAGACTTTGAGCAGTTCTTC.

Turning to this clone: Other nucleotide sequences in the sample specify the same CDR3. This chain links TRBV3-1 (or the pseudogene TRBV3-2) with TRBJ2-3; D uncertain. The germline gives CDR1 LGHDT, CDR2 YNNKEL (reference sequence). The CDR3 is 12 residues long. The germline V and J ends were trimmed by 4 bases and 3 bases, with 5 bases remaining between them. CDR3 loop: CASSPRTDTQYF. The CDR3 DNA reads as TGTGCCAGCAGCCCCCGGACAGATACGCAGTATTTT.

The chain couples TRBV14 to TRBJ2-3; no clear D. This CDR3 is built from 14 residues. Germline CDR1 is SGHDN and CDR2 is FVKESK. The ends were cut back, 1 base at V and 8 bases at J, with 13 bases in the middle. Here the CDR3 reads CASSQVMRTGTQYF. CDR3 bases: TGTGCCAGCAGCCAAGTTATGAGAACGGGTACGCAGTATTTT.